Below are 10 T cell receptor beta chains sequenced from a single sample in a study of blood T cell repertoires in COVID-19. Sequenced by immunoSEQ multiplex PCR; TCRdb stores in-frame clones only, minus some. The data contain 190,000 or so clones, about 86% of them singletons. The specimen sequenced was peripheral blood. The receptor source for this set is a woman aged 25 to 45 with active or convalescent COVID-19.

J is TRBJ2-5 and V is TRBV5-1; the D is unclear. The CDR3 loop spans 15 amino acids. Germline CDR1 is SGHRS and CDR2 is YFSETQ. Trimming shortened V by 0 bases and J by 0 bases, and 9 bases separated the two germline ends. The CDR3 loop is CASSLELGHQETQYF. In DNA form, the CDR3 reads TGCGCCAGCAGCTTGGAATTGGGCCACCAAGAGACCCAGTACTTC.

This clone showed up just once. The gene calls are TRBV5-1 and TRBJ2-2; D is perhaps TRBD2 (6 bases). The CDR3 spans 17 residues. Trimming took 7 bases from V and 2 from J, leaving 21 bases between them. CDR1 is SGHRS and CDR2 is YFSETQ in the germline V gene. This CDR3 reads CASGQDKPGLNTGELFF. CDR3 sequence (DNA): TGCGCCAGCGGCCAGGACAAGCCGGGACTTAACACCGGGGAGCTGTTTTTT.

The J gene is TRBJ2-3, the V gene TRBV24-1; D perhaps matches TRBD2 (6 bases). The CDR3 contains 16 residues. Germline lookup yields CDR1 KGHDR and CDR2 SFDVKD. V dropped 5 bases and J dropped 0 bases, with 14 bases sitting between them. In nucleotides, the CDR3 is TGTGCCACCAGTGTTGGGACTGGCTTTAGCACAGATACGCAGTATTTT. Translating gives CATSVGTGFSTDTQYF.

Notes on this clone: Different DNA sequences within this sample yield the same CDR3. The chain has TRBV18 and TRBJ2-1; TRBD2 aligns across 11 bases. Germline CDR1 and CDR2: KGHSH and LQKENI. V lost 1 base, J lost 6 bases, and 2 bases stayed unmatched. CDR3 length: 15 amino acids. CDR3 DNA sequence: TGTGCCAGCTCACCACTTACTAGCGGGAGCAATGAGCAGTTCTTC. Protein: CASSPLTSGSNEQFF.

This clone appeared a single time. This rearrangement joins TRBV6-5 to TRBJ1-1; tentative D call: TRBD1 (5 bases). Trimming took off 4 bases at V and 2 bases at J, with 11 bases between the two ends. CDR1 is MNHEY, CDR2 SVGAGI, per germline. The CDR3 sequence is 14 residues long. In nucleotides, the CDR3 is TGTGCCAGCAGTTTCCCCGGACATAACACTGAAGCTTTCTTT. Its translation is CASSFPGHNTEAFF.

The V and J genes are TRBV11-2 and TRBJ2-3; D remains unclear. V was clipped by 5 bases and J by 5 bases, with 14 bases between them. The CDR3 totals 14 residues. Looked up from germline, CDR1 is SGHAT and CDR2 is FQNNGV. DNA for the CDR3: TGTGCCAGCAGCAAAAACCGACTGGAAGATACGCAGTATTTT. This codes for CASSKNRLEDTQYF.

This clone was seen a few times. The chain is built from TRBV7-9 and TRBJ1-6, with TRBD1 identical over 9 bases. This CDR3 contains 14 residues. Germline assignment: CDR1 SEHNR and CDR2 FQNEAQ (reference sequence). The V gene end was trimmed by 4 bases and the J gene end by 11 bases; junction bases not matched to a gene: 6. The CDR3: CASSSPGQGTPLHF. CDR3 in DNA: TGTGCCAGCAGCTCTCCGGGACAGGGAACACCCCTCCACTTT.

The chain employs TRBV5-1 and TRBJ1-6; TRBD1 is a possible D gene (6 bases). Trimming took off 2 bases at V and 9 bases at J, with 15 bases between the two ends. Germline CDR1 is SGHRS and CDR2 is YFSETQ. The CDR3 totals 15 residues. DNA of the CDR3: TGCGCCAGCAGCTTCCTACGGGACACAAGTTCACCCCTCCACTTT. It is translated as CASSFLRDTSSPLHF.

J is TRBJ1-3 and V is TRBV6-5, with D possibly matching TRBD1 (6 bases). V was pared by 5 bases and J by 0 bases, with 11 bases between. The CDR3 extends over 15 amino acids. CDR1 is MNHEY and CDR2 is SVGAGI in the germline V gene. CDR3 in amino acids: CASSRGTNSGNTIYF. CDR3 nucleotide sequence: TGTGCCAGCAGTAGAGGGACAAACTCTGGAAACACCATATATTTT.

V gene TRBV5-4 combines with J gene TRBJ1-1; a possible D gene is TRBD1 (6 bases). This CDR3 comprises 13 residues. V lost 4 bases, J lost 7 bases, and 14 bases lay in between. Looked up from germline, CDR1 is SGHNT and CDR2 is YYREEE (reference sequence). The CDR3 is CASSTGWTDEAFF. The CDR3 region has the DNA TGTGCCAGCAGCACCGGATGGACAGATGAAGCTTTCTTT. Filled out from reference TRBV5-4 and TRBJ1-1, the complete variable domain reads ETGVTQSPTHLIKTRGQQVTLRCSSQSGHNTVSWYQQALGQGPQFIFQYYREEENGRGNFPPRFSGLQFPNYSSELNVNALELDDSALYLCASSTGWTDEAFFGQGTRLTVV.